Each of the 29 T cell receptor beta chains below was sequenced from the same sample in a study of circulating CD8 cells and anti-PD-1 response in melanoma. Four subsets defined by PD-1 and/or TIGIT were sorted from live CD3+CD8+TCRalphabeta+ cells. Each library started from roughly 16 ng of total RNA using the QIAseq Immune Repertoire TCR panel. TCRdb reprocessed the reads with MiXCR, giving one entry per CDR3 protein. The repertoire consists of approximately 700 distinct CDR3 sequences, with around 8.1% occurring once and the leading ten covering 34%. The material sequenced was CD8+ T cells from PBMCs, taken at baseline or after one month of anti-PD-1 therapy (not recorded which). These receptors came from a human donor with melanoma.

By frequency in the sample, this clonotype is large. This rearrangement joins TRBV25-1 to TRBJ2-7, with 8 bases aligning to TRBD1. CDR3 length equals 14 residues. J was trimmed by 5 bases and V by 2 bases; bases with no gene match: 5. The germline V gene has CDR1 MGHDK and CDR2 SYGVNS. CDR3 amino acids: CASSETLTGDEQYF. The CDR3 DNA is TGTGCCAGCAGTGAAACCCTGACAGGGGACGAGCAGTACTTC.

The chain uses TRBV28 and TRBJ2-1, with D possibly TRBD2 on 5 matching bases. Germline V CDR1 and CDR2: MDHEN, SYDVKM. Trimming stripped 6 bases from V and 5 bases from J, with 20 bases between. The CDR3 contains 16 residues. Here the CDR3 reads CASSYPSGSSHNEQFF. The CDR3 DNA reads as TGTGCCAGCAGCTACCCCAGTGGGAGTTCCCACAATGAGCAGTTCTTC.

A single count supports this clonotype. V gene TRBV5-4 combines with J gene TRBJ2-7; 8 bases match TRBD1. With V trimmed by 4 bases and J by 3 bases, 9 bases remained unmatched. Germline CDR1 SGHNT, CDR2 YYREEE (reference sequence). CDR3 size: 15 residues. The CDR3 loop reads CASSPGTGNLYEQYF. In DNA, the CDR3 is TGTGCCAGCAGCCCTGGGACAGGTAACCTCTACGAGCAGTACTTC.

V usage is TRBV19 and J usage is TRBJ2-5; D possibly corresponds to TRBD2 (6 bases). This CDR3 region has 12 residues. In germline, CDR1 is LNHDA, CDR2 SQIVND (reference sequence). The ends were cut back, 4 bases at V and 13 bases at J, with 16 bases in the middle. This CDR3 reads CASSRQPGVLYF. The DNA of the CDR3 is TGTGCCAGTAGTAGACAACCGGGGGTACTGTACTTC.

This clonotype was detected a few times. Possible read error: a much larger clone is one base away. This CDR3 is CASGLNGRRLDTQYF. The DNA for the CDR3 is TGTGCCAGCGGTTTGAACGGGCGACGGTTAGATACGCAGTATTTT. The chain has TRBV12-3 or TRBV12-4 and TRBJ2-3; D gene uncertain. The CDR3 has 15 residues.

By frequency in the sample, this clonotype is large. The chain uses TRBV2 and TRBJ2-7, with D uncertain. CDR1 is SNHLY and CDR2 is FYNNEI in the germline V gene. The CDR3 runs 14 residues. V lost 4 bases to trimming and J lost 2 bases, with 12 bases between them. The CDR3 protein is CASSVLQRAYEQYF. CDR3 in DNA: TGTGCCAGCAGTGTGTTACAGCGCGCCTACGAGCAGTACTTC.

Sample share makes this clonotype large. The chain carries TRBV27 and TRBJ2-3; 7 positions agree with TRBD2. V lost 5 bases to trimming and J lost 7 bases; unmatched junction nucleotides: 15. Germline lookup yields CDR1 MNHEY and CDR2 SMNVEV (reference sequence). The CDR3 spans 16 residues. The CDR3 DNA follows: TGTGCCAGCAGTGGGGGAGGCGCGGGAGCGGGTAATACGCAGTATTTT. This sequence encodes CASSGGGAGAGNTQYF.

In its sample, this clonotype ranks as medium-sized. The V call is TRBV6-2 or TRBV6-3, the J call TRBJ2-2; TRBD1 might be the D (6 bases). Germline V CDR1 and CDR2: MNHEY, SVGEGT. The ends were cut back, 5 bases at V and 1 base at J, with 8 bases in the middle. The CDR3 is 14 residues long. The CDR3 DNA reads as TGTGCCAGCAGTCCAGGGGTGAACACCGGGGAGCTGTTTTTT. Residues: CASSPGVNTGELFF.

This clonotype is medium-sized in the sample. The chain couples TRBV7-2 to TRBJ2-1; possibly TRBD1 or TRBD2 for D (6 bases each). Trimming removed 1 base from V and 6 bases from J, with 10 bases in between. The germline V gene encodes CDR1 SGHTA and CDR2 FQGNSA. The CDR3 sequence is 14 residues long. CDR3 sequence (DNA): TGTGCCAGCAGCTTAGAGGGGGGCATCAATGAGCAGTTCTTC. It is translated as CASSLEGGINEQFF.

This clonotype is labeled as medium-sized. The rearrangement uses TRBV27 and TRBJ2-3; D possibly matches TRBD1 or TRBD2 (5 bases each). V shed 3 bases and J shed 4 bases, with 11 bases lying between them. This CDR3 comprises 14 residues. From germline, CDR1 is MNHEY and CDR2 SMNVEV (reference sequence). CDR3 region: CASSFGGLADTQYF. Written as DNA, the CDR3 is TGTGCCAGCAGTTTTGGGGGATTAGCAGATACGCAGTATTTT.

This clonotype is categorized as medium-sized (0.01 to 0.1%). The chain uses TRBV4-2 and TRBJ2-3; D gene ambiguous. Germline-derived CDR1 and CDR2 are LGHNA and YNFKEQ. V was pared by 0 bases and J by 2 bases, with 12 bases between. This CDR3 spans 16 amino acids. DNA for the CDR3: TGTGCCAGCAGCCAAGATCCCCCCCCCTACACAGATACGCAGTATTTT. It translates to CASSQDPPPYTDTQYF.

This clonotype is categorized as medium-sized (0.01 to 0.1%). The chain links TRBV27 to TRBJ2-3; maybe TRBD2 (5 bases). The CDR3 extends over 15 amino acids. Deletions cut 0 bases from V and 4 bases from J, with 11 bases between. CDR1 MNHEY and CDR2 SMNVEV come from the germline V gene (reference sequence). For the CDR3, the DNA is TGTGCCAGCAGTTTATCGTCGGGGAGCGCAGATACGCAGTATTTT. This sequence encodes CASSLSSGSADTQYF.

Relative to its sample, this clonotype is large. The chain carries TRBV27 and TRBJ2-7; 7 positions match TRBD2. CDR1 and CDR2 (germline): MNHEY, SMNVEV (reference sequence). The CDR3 is made up of 16 amino acids. Trimming took 5 bases from V and 3 from J; bases not matched to a gene: 13. The CDR3 DNA follows: TGTGCCAGCAGTCCCAACCAGGGAGGGATTTTCTACGAGCAGTACTTC. Protein product: CASSPNQGGIFYEQYF.

In this sample, this clonotype is large. This sequence joins TRBV27 and TRBJ2-1; 13 positions match TRBD2. Per germline, CDR1 MNHEY and CDR2 SMNVEV (reference sequence). The CDR3 loop spans 15 amino acids. V dropped 0 bases and J dropped 7; count of bases not matched to a gene: 0. CDR3: CASSLSGLAGNEQFF. The CDR3 DNA follows: TGTGCCAGCAGTTTATCGGGACTAGCGGGGAATGAGCAGTTCTTC.

By sample fraction, this clonotype is hyperexpanded. V and J are TRBV5-6 and TRBJ2-1, with D possibly being TRBD1 or TRBD2 (5 bases each). In germline, CDR1 is SGHDT, CDR2 YYEEEE. This CDR3 has 18 amino acids. V lost 5 bases, J lost 4 bases, and 25 bases lay in between. The CDR3 region is CASSRLISGTEAYNEQFF. The CDR3 DNA is TGTGCCAGCAGTCGTCTCATTTCCGGGACGGAGGCTTACAATGAGCAGTTCTTC.

In this sample, this clonotype is medium-sized. The V gene is TRBV12-3 or TRBV12-4, the J gene TRBJ2-3, with 7 bases that match TRBD2. This CDR3 is 14 amino acids long. J lost 2 bases, V lost 6 bases, and 5 bases had no gene match. This CDR3 reads CASSRLATTDTQYF. For the CDR3, the DNA is TGTGCCAGCAGCCGACTAGCTACCACAGATACGCAGTATTTT.

This clonotype is large within its sample. The chain combines TRBV24-1 with TRBJ1-5; 9 nucleotides align to TRBD1. Germline V gene data show CDR1 as KGHDR and CDR2 as SFDVKD. Trimming at V came to 4 bases and at J to 2 bases, leaving 8 bases not matched to a gene. The CDR3 is 17 residues long. Written as DNA, the CDR3 is TGTGCCACCAGTGACCCCGGGACAGGGTATGGCAATCAGCCCCAGCATTTT. Translated, it gives CATSDPGTGYGNQPQHF.

Within the sample, this clonotype is large. This chain uses TRBV28 with TRBJ2-1; the D is unclear. The germline CDR1 and CDR2 sequences are MDHEN and SYDVKM. Trimming took 8 bases from V and 6 from J, leaving 23 bases between them. The CDR3 runs to 16 residues. The CDR3 sequence: CASGSQEVIRFNEQFF. In nucleotides, the CDR3 is TGTGCCAGCGGTTCCCAAGAGGTAATTAGGTTCAATGAGCAGTTCTTC.

By sample share, this clonotype is medium-sized (0.01 to 0.1%). V is TRBV27 and J is TRBJ2-7; 8 bases match TRBD1. CDR1 and CDR2 (germline): MNHEY, SMNVEV (reference sequence). J lost 5 bases, V lost 3 bases, and 9 bases had no gene match. CDR3 length equals 15 residues. The CDR3 region is CASSFHRTGSNEQYF. The DNA of the CDR3 is TGTGCCAGCAGTTTTCACCGGACAGGGTCCAACGAGCAGTACTTC.

This clonotype is deemed large. V gene TRBV10-2 combines with J gene TRBJ1-2; 7 bases match TRBD1. There are 15 residues in the CDR3. Germline CDR1 WSHSY, CDR2 SAAADI. Unmatched junction bases numbered 17, after V lost 8 bases and J lost 8 bases. Here the CDR3 DNA reads TGCGCCAGCCGATCAGGGGGGGACCTCGATTCAGGCTACACCTTC. This sequence encodes CASRSGGDLDSGYTF.

Judged by abundance, this clonotype is medium-sized. The genes are TRBV20-1 and TRBJ2-7; a weak D match, TRBD2 (6 bases). V dropped 3 bases and J dropped 2 bases, with 26 bases sitting between them. The CDR3 covers 18 residues. Germline values: CDR1 DFQATT, CDR2 SNEGSKA (reference sequence). The CDR3 loop reads CSARGSGGQISRTYEQYF. The CDR3 DNA is TGCAGTGCTAGGGGAAGTGGAGGGCAAATTTCCAGAACCTACGAGCAGTACTTC.

This clonotype is medium-sized (0.01 to 0.1%) in the sample. The chain uses TRBV7-3 and TRBJ2-3; 12 nucleotides agree with TRBD2. The CDR3 consists of 15 residues. Germline values: CDR1 SGHTA, CDR2 FQGTGA. Unmatched junction bases numbered 3, after V lost 4 bases and J lost 4 bases. The CDR3 DNA reads as TGTGCCAGCAGCTCTAGCGGGGGGGCCTCAGATACGCAGTATTTT. It translates to CASSSSGGASDTQYF.

A remark on this clonotype: A much larger clone lies one base from this, so it may be a read error. The chain recombines TRBV19 with TRBJ2-1; D is undetermined. This CDR3 is 11 amino acids long. CDR1 is LNHDA and CDR2 is SQIVND in the germline V gene (reference sequence). The CDR3 loop is CASGIGNEQFF. The CDR3 DNA sequence: TGTGCCAGTGGTATAGGGAATGAGCAGTTCTTC.

This clonotype ranks as large (0.1 to 1%). The rearrangement joins TRBV28 to TRBJ2-3; no clear D. This CDR3 spans 13 amino acids. The V and J ends lost 4 bases and 2 bases respectively, with 7 bases between them. Germline CDR1 is MDHEN and CDR2 is SYDVKM. This chain's CDR3 is CASSYVSTDTQYF. Here the CDR3 DNA reads TGTGCCAGCAGTTACGTTTCCACAGATACGCAGTATTTT.

This clonotype is labeled medium-sized (0.01 to 0.1%). The chain uses TRBV24-1 and TRBJ2-3, with TRBD1 identical over 9 bases. The CDR3 extends over 14 amino acids. The V gene's germline CDR1 is KGHDR and CDR2 SFDVKD. After removal of 10 bases from V and 3 bases from J, the junction contained 7 bases not matched to a gene. The CDR3 spells CATRDRVNTDTQYF. The CDR3 bases are TGTGCCACGCGGGACAGGGTGAATACAGATACGCAGTATTTT.

This clonotype qualifies as medium-sized (0.01 to 0.1%). V usage is TRBV5-8 and J usage is TRBJ2-2, with D perhaps given as TRBD1 or TRBD2 (6 bases each). Trimming took 1 base from V and 1 from J, leaving 11 bases between them. Germline V gene sequence: CDR1 SGHTS, CDR2 YDEGEE. The CDR3 contains 16 residues. The CDR3 bases are TGTGCCAGCAGCTTGAGGGGGGCGCTGAACACCGGGGAGCTGTTTTTT. It is translated as CASSLRGALNTGELFF.

By its share, this clonotype is medium-sized. A read error may explain this, as a much larger clone is one base away. The chain combines TRBV2 with TRBJ2-7; D remains ambiguous. The germline V gene has CDR1 SNHLY and CDR2 FYNNEI. CDR3 length: 11 residues. V lost 8 bases and J 6 bases, leaving 11 bases between the germline ends. The CDR3 loop reads CASWTLGEQYF. The CDR3 region has the DNA TGTGCCAGCTGGACCTTGGGCGAGCAGTACTTC.

By frequency in the sample, this clonotype is large. CDR3 loop: CASWDSLDYEQYF. Written as DNA, the CDR3 is TGTGCCAGCTGGGACAGTCTCGACTACGAGCAGTACTTC. The gene calls are TRBV6-1 and TRBJ2-7; 7 positions match TRBD1. Germline V gene data show CDR1 as MNHNS and CDR2 as SASEGT. This CDR3 has 13 amino acids. The V gene end was trimmed by 8 bases and the J gene end by 3 bases; junction bases not matched to a gene: 7.

Within the sample, this clonotype is large. The chain couples TRBV27 to TRBJ2-1; TRBD2 agrees at 12 bases. V shed 5 bases and J 10 bases; nucleotides not matched to a gene: 6. From germline, CDR1 is MNHEY and CDR2 SMNVEV (reference sequence). This CDR3 region has 14 residues. CDR3 amino acids: CASSLGLAGNEQFF. As DNA, the CDR3 is TGTGCCAGCAGTCTGGGACTAGCGGGTAACGAGCAGTTCTTC.